Below are 5 T cell receptor beta chains sequenced from a single sample in a study of tissue T cells after allogeneic stem cell transplantation. TCRdb's table, derived via immunoSEQ multiplex PCR, lists solely in-frame clones and lacks some. The sample lists some 5,000 clones, 69% occurring once. Here the sequenced sample was duodenal tissue, taken at autopsy. Receptors were obtained from a female patient aged 18 to 49 with steroid-refractory graft-versus-host disease after an allogeneic stem cell transplant. Certain T cells may be donor cells from the graft.

V and J are TRBV6-1 and TRBJ1-2, with D unclear. The CDR3 has 14 amino acids. The germline V and J ends were trimmed by 1 base and 4 bases, with 10 bases remaining between them. CDR1 and CDR2 (germline): MNHNS, SASEGT. The CDR3 is CASSEVQNSYGYTF. As DNA, the CDR3 is TGTGCCAGCAGTGAAGTACAGAACTCCTATGGCTACACCTTC.

V usage is TRBV10-1 and J usage is TRBJ1-5; 7 nucleotides align to TRBD1. V trimming: 3 bases; J trimming: 1 base; junction bases outside the gene matches: 3. The CDR3 runs to 15 residues. Germline values: CDR1 WNHNN, CDR2 SYGVQD (reference sequence). Here the CDR3 reads CASSEGGRSNQPQHF. The CDR3 bases are TGCGCCAGCAGTGAAGGGGGCAGGAGCAATCAGCCCCAGCATTTT.

The J gene is TRBJ1-5, the V gene TRBV6-2 or TRBV6-3, with 7 bases aligning to TRBD1. CDR1 is MNHEY, CDR2 SVGEGT, per germline. The CDR3 spans 18 residues. Trimming removed 6 bases from V and 0 bases from J; junction bases left unmatched: 14. For the CDR3, the DNA is TGTGCCAGCAGCGACTACCCCAGACAGGGTACTAGCAATCAGCCCCAGCATTTT. This translates into CASSDYPRQGTSNQPQHF.

The V gene is TRBV6-4, the J gene TRBJ2-7, with a weak D call TRBD1 (6 bases). Trimming stripped 8 bases from V and 5 bases from J, with 16 bases between. The CDR3 is 13 residues long. Germline V CDR1 and CDR2: MRHNA, SNTAGT. The CDR3 DNA reads as TGTGCCAGCGGAACAGGGCCCGTAGACGAGCAGTACTTC. This sequence encodes CASGTGPVDEQYF.

V gene TRBV7-8 combines with J gene TRBJ2-5; 11 bases align to TRBD1. The germline gives CDR1 SGHVS, CDR2 FQNEAQ. The ends lost 5 bases at V and 5 bases at J; junction bases unmatched: 13. The length of the CDR3 is 17 residues. The CDR3 is CASSRGQGGSVWETQYF. The CDR3 DNA reads as TGTGCCAGCAGCCGGGGACAGGGGGGTTCGGTCTGGGAGACCCAGTACTTC.